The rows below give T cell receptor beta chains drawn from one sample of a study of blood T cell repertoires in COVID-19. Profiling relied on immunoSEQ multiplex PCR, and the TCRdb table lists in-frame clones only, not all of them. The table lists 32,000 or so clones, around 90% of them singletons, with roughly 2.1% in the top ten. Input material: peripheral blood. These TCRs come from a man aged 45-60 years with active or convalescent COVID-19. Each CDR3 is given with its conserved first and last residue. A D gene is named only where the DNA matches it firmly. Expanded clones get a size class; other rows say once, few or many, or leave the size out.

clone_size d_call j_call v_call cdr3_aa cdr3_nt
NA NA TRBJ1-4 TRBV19 CASSVTATNEKLFF TGTGCCAGTAGTGTGACAGCAACTAATGAAAAACTGTTTTTT
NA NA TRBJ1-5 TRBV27 CASSLARSNQPQHF TGTGCCAGCAGTTTAGCGCGTAGCAATCAGCCCCAGCATTTT
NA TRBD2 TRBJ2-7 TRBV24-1 CATSDSRLAGLQYF TGTGCCACCAGTGACTCTCGACTAGCGGGGCTGCAGTACTTC
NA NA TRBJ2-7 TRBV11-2 CASSSTGLEQYF TGTGCCAGCAGCTCCACGGGGTTGGAGCAGTACTTC
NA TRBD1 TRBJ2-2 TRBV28 CASITLGTGRTGELFF TGTGCCAGCATCACTCTCGGGACAGGGCGGACCGGGGAGCTGTTTTTT
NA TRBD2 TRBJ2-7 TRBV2 CASSEWVAGGEQYF TGTGCCAGCAGTGAATGGGTAGCGGGAGGTGAGCAGTACTTC
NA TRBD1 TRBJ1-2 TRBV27 CASSLVGTGGYGYTF TGTGCCAGCAGTTTAGTCGGGACAGGTGGCTATGGCTACACCTTC
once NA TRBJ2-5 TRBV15 CATSRRTDGLETQYF TGTGCCACCAGCAGAAGGACAGACGGGCTGGAGACCCAGTACTTC
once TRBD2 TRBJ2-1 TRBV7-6 CASSLRPTLAGVFNEQFF TGTGCCAGCAGCTTAAGGCCCACACTAGCGGGAGTCTTCAATGAGCAGTTCTTC
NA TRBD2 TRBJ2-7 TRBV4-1 CASSQGTSGSGTPYEQYF TGCGCCAGCAGCCAAGGGACTAGCGGGAGTGGGACGCCCTACGAGCAGTACTTC
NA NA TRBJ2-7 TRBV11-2 CASSPRWGAGVSYEQYF TGTGCCAGCAGCCCTAGATGGGGGGCGGGAGTTTCCTACGAGCAGTACTTC
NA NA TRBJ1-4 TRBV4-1 CASSFWPREAKLFF TGCGCCAGCAGCTTTTGGCCCCGGGAGGCAAAACTGTTTTTT
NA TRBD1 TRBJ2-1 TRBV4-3 CASSHGQGGDEQFF TGCGCCAGCAGCCACGGACAGGGGGGCGATGAGCAGTTCTTC
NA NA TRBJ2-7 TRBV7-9 CASSPRFPNSYEQYF TGTGCCAGCAGCCCCAGGTTCCCGAATTCCTACGAGCAGTACTTC
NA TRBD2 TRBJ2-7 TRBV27 CASSLGGSPYEQYF TGTGCCAGCAGTTTGGGGGGGTCCCCCTACGAGCAGTACTTC
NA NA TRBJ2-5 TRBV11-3 CASSLGHDRQETQYF TGTGCCAGCAGCTTAGGCCATGACAGGCAAGAGACCCAGTACTTC
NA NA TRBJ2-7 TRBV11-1 CASSLRGTSYEQYF TGTGCCAGCAGCTTAAGGGGGACCTCCTACGAGCAGTACTTC
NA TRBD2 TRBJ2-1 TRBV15 CATSKAGPSTREQFF TGTGCCACCAGCAAAGCGGGGCCCTCAACGCGTGAGCAGTTCTTC
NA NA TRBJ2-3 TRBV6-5 CASRETMSTDTQYF TGTGCCAGCAGGGAGACTATGAGCACAGATACGCAGTATTTT
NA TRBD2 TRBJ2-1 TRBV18 CASSPPETSRYNEQFF TGTGCCAGCTCACCACCGGAGACTAGCAGATACAATGAGCAGTTCTTC
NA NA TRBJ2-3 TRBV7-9 CASSLAPSSPLDTQYF TGTGCCAGCAGCTTAGCCCCTAGCTCCCCCTTGGATACGCAGTATTTT
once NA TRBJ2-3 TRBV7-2 CASSLGSGVSTDTQYF TGTGCCAGCAGCTTAGGGTCTGGAGTCAGCACAGATACGCAGTATTTT
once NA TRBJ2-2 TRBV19 CASSGHLNTGELFF TGTGCCAGCTCGGGACATTTGAACACCGGGGAGCTGTTTTTT
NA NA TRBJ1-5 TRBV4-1 CASSQGQALNQPQHF TGCGCCAGCAGCCAAGGACAGGCCCTCAATCAGCCCCAGCATTTT
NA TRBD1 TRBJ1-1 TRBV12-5 CASGWGQGEAFF TGTGCTAGTGGTTGGGGACAGGGAGAAGCTTTCTTT
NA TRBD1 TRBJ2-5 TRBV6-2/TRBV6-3 CASSYRDRTRGTQYF TGTGCCAGCAGTTACCGGGACAGGACAAGGGGGACCCAGTACTTC
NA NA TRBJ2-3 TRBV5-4 CASSLGGVRTDTQYF TGTGCCAGCAGCTTGGGCGGAGTGCGCACAGATACGCAGTATTTT
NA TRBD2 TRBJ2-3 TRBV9 CASSLGLAGTDTQYF TGTGCCAGCAGCTTAGGACTAGCGGGCACAGATACGCAGTATTTT
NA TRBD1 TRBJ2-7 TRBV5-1 CASSSMGDSLYEQYF TGCGCCAGCAGCTCCATGGGGGACAGCCTCTACGAGCAGTACTTC
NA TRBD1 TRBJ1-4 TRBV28 CASSFLWTGNEKLFF TGTGCCAGCAGTTTCCTCTGGACAGGGAATGAAAAACTGTTTTTT
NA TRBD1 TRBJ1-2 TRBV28 CASYTQGRLNGYTF TGTGCCAGCTACACACAGGGGCGCCTGAATGGCTACACCTTC
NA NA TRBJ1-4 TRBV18 CASSPSNEKLFF TGTGCCAGCTCACCGAGCAATGAAAAACTGTTTTTT
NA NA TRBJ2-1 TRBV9 CASSVPTGPDNEQFF TGTGCCAGCAGCGTACCGACAGGACCCGACAATGAGCAGTTCTTC
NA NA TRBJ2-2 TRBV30 CAWSVQGRGTGELFF TGTGCCTGGAGTGTACAGGGGCGGGGCACCGGGGAGCTGTTTTTT
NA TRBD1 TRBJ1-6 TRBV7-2 CASSLGAGGSNSPLHF TGTGCCAGCAGCTTAGGGGCAGGGGGAAGTAATTCACCCCTCCACTTT
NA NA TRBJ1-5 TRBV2 CASSGQGGGYQPQHF TGTGCCAGCAGTGGCCAGGGTGGGGGCTATCAGCCCCAGCATTTT